The sequence of this T cell receptor beta chain was determined in a study of OX40 agonist ivuxolimab in advanced cancers. Some background on the complete study: Ivuxolimab, which targeted the costimulatory receptor OX40 (CD134), was an agonistic, fully human IgG2 monoclonal antibody. Among the approximately 54 dose-escalation patients, around 20 had hepatocellular carcinoma, roughly 15 melanoma, 9 renal cell carcinoma and 9 head and neck cancer. Prior anti-PD-1, anti-PD-L1 or anti-CTLA-4 therapy was permitted, and 30% to 45% of dose-escalation patients had received checkpoint inhibitors. Three dose-escalation patients achieved partial responses, one with hepatocellular carcinoma and two with cutaneous melanoma. The paper describes the monotherapy dose-escalation part (N = 52 patients) of the phase I trial of ivuxolimab. Intravenous ivuxolimab was administered to patients every 2 weeks at six dose levels: 0.01, 0.1, 0.3, 1.5, 3 and 10 mg/kg. The dose-escalation cohort was almost 85% male with a mean age of around 62 years, ranging from about 20 to 80. The point of sequencing TCRbeta in the periphery was to test whether ivuxolimab changed TCR sequence diversity and drove clonal T-cell expansion.

For sequencing of the TCRbeta CDR3 region, genomic DNA was extracted from the sorted cells. TCRbeta CDR3 regions were sequenced using the immunoSEQ Assay. TCRdb re-hosts the immuneACCESS table, in-frame sequences only. Its copies lack some clones; in the studies checked, an unresolved V gene accounts for under half of them, and the cause for the rest is not known. Within this sample are 90,000 to 120,000 clones, with approximately 90% of them counted one time only. The ten largest account for 1% to 1.5% of the sample. From cysteine to phenylalanine, the CDR3 is 16 amino acids long. The only DNA kept is the CDR3, 48 bases in frame from the first base. The germline V gene (reference sequence) sets CDR1 to SGHNT and CDR2 to YYREEE. Compared with germline, V lacks 1 base and J lacks 4 bases; bases without a gene match: 4. The trial excluded patients who had a history of autoimmune disease or were on systemic immunosuppression. Peripheral blood for TCR sequencing was collected from all dose cohorts at baseline, on cycle 4 day 1, and on cycle 7 day 1. The samples were drawn from a first-in-human, open-label, multicenter phase I dose-escalation trial of ivuxolimab. Adults with locally advanced or metastatic melanoma, renal cell carcinoma, hepatocellular carcinoma or head and neck squamous cell carcinoma were enrolled in the trial. Before TCR sequencing, CD4+ T cells and CD8+ T cells from peripheral blood were sorted into separate populations.

To note about this clone: Its antigen has not been determined. Base quality data are lacking; no much larger clone is found one base away.

What the study reported, not specific to this receptor: After ivuxolimab, expanded clones were on average more numerous among CD8+ T cells than among CD4+ T cells. At doses of 0.1 to 3.0 mg/kg, clonal expansion of both CD4+ and CD8+ blood T cells was observed from baseline to week 6. Partial responders in the 0.1-3.0 mg/kg groups had among the lowest normalized peripheral clonal expansion, especially among CD8+ T cells. Low levels of normalized T-cell clonal expansion were also seen in some nonresponding patients. The antigen specificity of the clonally expanded peripheral T cells was not determined.

The sequencing used CD4+ or CD8+ T cells sorted from blood, collected in a trial of the OX40 agonist ivuxolimab. The sequence links TRBV5-4 to TRBJ2-3; TRBD2 lines up with 12 middle nucleotides. The sequence was collected from an adult with an advanced solid tumor such as melanoma, head and neck, liver or kidney cancer. The CDR3 region reads CASSLRLAGASDTQYF. The sequenced DNA: TGTGCCAGCAGCTTGCGACTAGCGGGAGCGTCAGATACGCAGTATTTT.